This TCR beta chain is from a study of blood T cell repertoires in COVID-19. Looking at the study overall: There were acute and convalescent COVID-19 samples, and they came from the United States, Italy and Spain.

Original data processing: Reference gene primers were amplified, and this amplification served to estimate nucleated cell counts. Clones were read by immunoSEQ multiplex PCR, and TCRdb kept only the in-frame ones, dropping some. V and J calls and clone size come straight from that table; D and trimming were deduced from the DNA. The sample contains 200,000 to 250,000 clones, 86% of which appear only once. Trimming cost V 6 bases and J 2 bases; bases outside gene matches: 10. This CDR3 is 16 amino acids long. Germline V gives CDR1 SGHRS, CDR2 YFSETQ. This clone turned up a few times. Residents of about 25 US areas, aged about 18 to 95 years, made up the participants. Assignments of participants to cohorts depended upon their own reported clinical history.

J is TRBJ2-5 and V is TRBV5-1, with 10 bases that match TRBD2. This receptor was taken from a woman between 50 and 59 years old in a cohort exposed to, infected with or recovered from COVID-19 (not recorded which). The sequencing input was PBMCs or T cells enriched from blood (not recorded which). CDR3 amino acids: CASNPSKAGGQETQYF. CDR3 coding DNA: TGCGCCAGCAACCCCTCAAAAGCGGGGGGGCAAGAGACCCAGTACTTC.